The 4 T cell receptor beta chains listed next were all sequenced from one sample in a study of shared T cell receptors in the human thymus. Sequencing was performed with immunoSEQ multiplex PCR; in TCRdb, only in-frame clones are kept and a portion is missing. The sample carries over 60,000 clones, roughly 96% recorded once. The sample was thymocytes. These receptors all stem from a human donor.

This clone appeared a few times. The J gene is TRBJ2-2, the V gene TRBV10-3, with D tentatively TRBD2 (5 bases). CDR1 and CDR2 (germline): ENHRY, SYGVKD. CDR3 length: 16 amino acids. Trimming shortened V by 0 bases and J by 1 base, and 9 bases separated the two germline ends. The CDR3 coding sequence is TGTGCCATCAGTGAGTCCCGGGGAGAGAACACCGGGGAGCTGTTTTTT. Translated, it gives CAISESRGENTGELFF.

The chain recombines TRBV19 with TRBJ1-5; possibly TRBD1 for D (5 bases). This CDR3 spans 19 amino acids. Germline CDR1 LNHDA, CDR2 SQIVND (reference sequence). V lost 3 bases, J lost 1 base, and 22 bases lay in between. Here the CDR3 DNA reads TGTGCCAGTAGTATCGGTTCGGACACTTATTCCCCCAGCAATCAGCCCCAGCATTTT. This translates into CASSIGSDTYSPSNQPQHF.

DNA for the CDR3: TGTGCCAGCAGTTCGGGCGCGGACAATGAGCAGTTCTTC. Its protein is CASSSGADNEQFF. V is TRBV5-6 and J is TRBJ2-1, with D unresolved. The germline V and J ends were trimmed by 5 bases and 5 bases, with 11 bases remaining between them. The CDR3 consists of 13 residues. The V gene's germline CDR1 is SGHDT and CDR2 YYEEEE.

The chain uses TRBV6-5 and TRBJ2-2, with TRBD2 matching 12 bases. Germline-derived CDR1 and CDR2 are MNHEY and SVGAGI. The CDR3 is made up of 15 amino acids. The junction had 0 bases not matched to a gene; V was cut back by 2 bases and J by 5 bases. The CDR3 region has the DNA TGTGCCAGCAGTTACACTAGCGGGGGGACCGGGGAGCTGTTTTTT. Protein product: CASSYTSGGTGELFF.